This entry features one T cell receptor (beta chain) sequence. The antigen is undetermined. The junction does not match germline at one end; this may be a read error. This record belongs to a study of T cells in Graves' hyperthyroidism and ophthalmopathy. Findings and caveats of the study: A 13 V-J model separated ophthalmopathy from stable hyperthyroidism.

Germline CDR1 reads SGDLS; CDR2 reads YYNGEE. The CDR3 has 15 amino acids. Template material for amplifying TCR beta CDR3 regions consisted of RNA transcripts. When the TCR CDR3 underwent first-round RT-PCR, the HTBI primer set was used. TCRdb itself ran the multiplex PCR reads through MiXCR, one entry per CDR3 protein. The sample records about 420,000 distinct CDR3 sequences, 15% to 18% being singletons. The TCR originated in a woman in her late teens or twenties with Graves' hyperthyroidism. The source material was blood. The genes are TRBV9 and TRBJ1-2; no clear D. The CDR3 region has the DNA TGTACCAGCAGCCCAGTAGGCCGGGCTAACTATGGCTATACCTTC. Protein sequence: CTSSPVGRANYGYTF.